The 30 T cell receptor beta chains reported below all come from one sample, sequenced in a study of CD8 T cells in Susac syndrome (dated by TCRdb to the late 2010s). To prepare the library, the immunoSEQ multiplex PCR assay was applied. RNA was extracted with the RNeasy kit and 0.5 to 1 ug was reverse transcribed using random hexamers. TCRdb redid the processing of the public reads, applying fastp at Q25 and MiXCR, and retained in-frame beta chains. Entries that share a CDR3 protein sequence are merged under the most common genes and DNA. This sample comprises around 180,000 distinct CDR3 sequences, approximately 94% of them detected only once. In total, the top ten clones hold 0.1% to 0.13% of the sample. Sequencing was carried out using CD4+ T cells from PBMCs. The source is a human donor with Susac syndrome.

The chain combines TRBV5-1 with TRBJ1-4; 7 bases map to TRBD1. CDR3 length: 14 amino acids. V lost 1 base, J lost 12 bases, and 9 bases stayed unmatched. Germline loops: CDR1 SGHRS, CDR2 YFSETQ. The CDR3: CASSLQGGDDELFF. The CDR3 DNA follows: TGCGCCAGCAGCTTGCAGGGGGGCGACGACGAACTGTTTTTT.

This sequence joins TRBV6-5 and TRBJ2-5, with 9 positions matching TRBD1. With 4 bases clipped from V and 4 bases from J, the junction kept 1 base outside the gene matches. Germline V gene sequence: CDR1 MNHEY, CDR2 SVGAGI. The CDR3 loop spans 13 amino acids. DNA of the CDR3: TGTGCCAGCAGTTGGGGACAGGGAGAGACCCAGTACTTC. As protein: CASSWGQGETQYF.

The gene calls are TRBV5-6 and TRBJ2-3, with 7 bases lining up with TRBD2. V trimming: 4 bases; J trimming: 4 bases; junction bases outside the gene matches: 9. The CDR3 is made up of 15 amino acids. In germline, CDR1 is SGHDT, CDR2 YYEEEE. Written as DNA, the CDR3 is TGTGCCAGCAGCCAGCTAGCGGCACGGTCAGATACGCAGTATTTT. Translation: CASSQLAARSDTQYF.

This clonotype was observed a few times. V gene TRBV10-3 combines with J gene TRBJ2-1, with D perhaps matching TRBD1 or TRBD2 (6 bases each). V lost 0 bases and J lost 6, with 18 bases in between. Germline V CDR1 and CDR2: ENHRY, SYGVKD. The CDR3 runs to 17 residues. This chain's CDR3 is CAISESTPGAPINEQFF. CDR3 DNA sequence: TGTGCCATCAGTGAGTCGACTCCGGGGGCCCCTATCAATGAGCAGTTCTTC.

This clonotype was observed a single time. The genes are TRBV29-1 and TRBJ2-5, with 9 bases fitting TRBD2. V was clipped by 3 bases and J by 5 bases; unmatched bases: 7. The CDR3 runs 14 residues. Germline V CDR1 and CDR2: SQVTM, ANQGSEA. CDR3 in DNA: TGCAGCGTTGAGGGCGGGGGGGCCGCTGAGACCCAGTACTTC. Its protein is CSVEGGGAAETQYF. The variable domain in full, with the rest retrieved from reference TRBV29-1 and TRBJ2-5, is SAVISQKPSRDICQRGTSLTIQCQVDSQVTMMFWYRQQPGQSLTLIATANQGSEATYESGFVIDKFPISRPNLTFSTLTVSNMSPEDSSIYLCSVEGGGAAETQYFGPGTRLLVL.

CDR3 sequence reads: CASSSGMLQYF. CDR3 sequence (DNA): TGTGCCAGCAGCTCAGGGATGTTGCAGTACTTC. The genes are TRBV6-5 and TRBJ2-7; tentatively, D is TRBD1 (5 bases). This CDR3 has 11 amino acids. Germline V gene sequence: CDR1 MNHEY, CDR2 SVGAGI. V lost 6 bases, J lost 9 bases, and 12 bases lay in between.

This clonotype has only one observation. The chain employs TRBV14 and TRBJ2-7; D call uncertain. This CDR3 contains 12 residues. CDR1 and CDR2 (germline): SGHDN, FVKESK. V gave up 6 bases and J gave up 6 bases, with 12 bases separating them. This chain's CDR3 is CASSQTKFEQYF. The DNA for the CDR3 is TGTGCCAGCAGTCAGACAAAATTCGAGCAGTACTTC.

The chain uses TRBV4-3 and TRBJ1-5, with D unclear. The CDR3 consists of 16 residues. Trimming pared 0 bases from V and 1 base from J, leaving 10 bases between. CDR1 and CDR2 (germline): LGHNA, YSLEER. In nucleotides, the CDR3 is TGCGCCAGCAGCCAAGAGTATGGGCGGAGCAATCAGCCCCAGCATTTT. Translated: CASSQEYGRSNQPQHF.

The chain recombines TRBV20-1 with TRBJ2-1; tentatively, D is TRBD2 (5 bases). Per the germline V gene, CDR1 is DFQATT and CDR2 is SNEGSKA (reference sequence). V gave up 3 bases and J gave up 0 bases, with 21 bases separating them. The CDR3 covers 18 residues. CDR3 in DNA: TGCAGTGCTAGCGGATATCGATCGGGCGGGTACTCCTACAATGAGCAGTTCTTC. Translating it yields CSASGYRSGGYSYNEQFF.

The chain couples TRBV2 to TRBJ2-1, with 11 nucleotides matching TRBD1. Germline V lookup: CDR1 SNHLY, CDR2 FYNNEI. The CDR3 runs to 15 residues. J was trimmed by 9 bases and V by 7 bases; bases with no gene match: 11. In DNA form, the CDR3 reads TGTGCCAGCACCTTCCCGGGACAGGGGGAGGGTGAGCAGTTCTTC. Protein sequence: CASTFPGQGEGEQFF.

This chain connects TRBV12-3 or TRBV12-4 to TRBJ2-7; no firm D call. The V end was cut by 3 bases, the J end by 1 base, with 13 bases between. This CDR3 has 15 amino acids. The DNA of the CDR3 is TGTGCCAGCAGTTTCGGCGTTGAGTGGTCCTACGAGCAGTACTTC. Residues: CASSFGVEWSYEQYF.

This clonotype occurred once. The rearrangement joins TRBV3-1 to TRBJ2-1; unclear D gene. CDR1 is LGHDT, CDR2 YNNKEL, per germline (reference sequence). This CDR3 spans 15 amino acids. Between the trimmed V and J ends, which lost 2 bases and 0 bases, there was a span of 8 bases. DNA of the CDR3: TGTGCCAGCAGCCAAATGAGTGACTCCTACAATGAGCAGTTCTTC. This translates into CASSQMSDSYNEQFF.

The chain uses TRBV20-1 and TRBJ2-1; possible D gene TRBD2, 6 bases. Germline V gene data show CDR1 as DFQATT and CDR2 as SNEGSKA (reference sequence). The germline V and J ends were trimmed by 7 bases and 2 bases, with 12 bases remaining between them. This CDR3 spans 13 amino acids. CDR3 DNA: TGCAGTGTTACCGGGACTCCCTACAATGAGCAGTTCTTC. It encodes CSVTGTPYNEQFF.

The rearrangement joins TRBV6-6 to TRBJ1-2; D unclear. The CDR3 sequence is 12 residues long. Trimming removed 6 bases from V and 0 bases from J, with 5 bases in between. Germline V lookup: CDR1 MNHNY, CDR2 SVGAGI (reference sequence). In DNA, the CDR3 is TGTGCCAGCAGCCCAGCTAACTATGGCTACACCTTC. As protein: CASSPANYGYTF.

This sequence joins TRBV18 and TRBJ2-7; D is possibly TRBD2 (5 bases). The germline CDR1 and CDR2 sequences are KGHSH and LQKENI. Between the trimmed V and J ends, which lost 1 base and 5 bases, there was a span of 6 bases. The CDR3 totals 12 residues. Written as DNA, the CDR3 is TGTGCCAGCTCACCACTGCGGGACGAGCAGTACTTC. Translated: CASSPLRDEQYF.

This clonotype was detected once. V and J are TRBV3-1 and TRBJ2-1; D not resolved. Trimming pared 4 bases from V and 7 bases from J, leaving 14 bases between. CDR3 length: 14 residues. Germline values: CDR1 LGHDT, CDR2 YNNKEL (reference sequence). CDR3 bases: TGTGCCAGCAGCCCCCATGCCCCAAGAAATGAGCAGTTCTTC. Translating it yields CASSPHAPRNEQFF.

The chain combines TRBV19 with TRBJ1-1; D unclear. This CDR3 comprises 14 residues. V was cut by 3 bases and J by 0 bases, with 8 bases left in between. Germline V CDR1 and CDR2: LNHDA, SQIVND (reference sequence). This CDR3 reads CASSISGLNTEAFF. The CDR3 DNA reads TGTGCCAGTAGTATTTCGGGCCTGAACACTGAAGCTTTCTTT.

This CDR3 reads CASSPRGLAGDLQNIQYF. The CDR3 coding sequence is TGTGCCAGCTCACCCCGGGGACTAGCGGGGGACCTTCAAAACATTCAGTACTTC. The chain is built from TRBV18 and TRBJ2-4; 14 bases are a match to TRBD2. Germline V gene sequence: CDR1 KGHSH, CDR2 LQKENI. The CDR3 length is 18 residues. The J segment lost 5 bases and the V segment lost 3 bases, leaving 9 bases of the junction unmatched.

The chain links TRBV20-1 to TRBJ2-5, with a tentative D call TRBD2 (6 bases). CDR3 length equals 12 residues. Trimming left V 6 bases short and J 4 bases short, with 12 bases between. The germline V gene encodes CDR1 DFQATT and CDR2 SNEGSKA (reference sequence). For the CDR3, the DNA is TGCAGTGCGAGGGACTCCGCAGAGACCCAGTACTTC. Protein product: CSARDSAETQYF.

The rearrangement joins TRBV7-2 to TRBJ2-2; possible D gene TRBD1, 6 bases. CDR1 SGHTA and CDR2 FQGNSA come from the germline V gene. The length of the CDR3 is 15 residues. The V end lost 5 bases, the J end lost 4 bases, and 14 bases lay between the germline ends. As DNA, the CDR3 is TGTGCCAGCAGCCCCGACAGGCTGAGCACCGGGGAGCTGTTTTTT. Its protein is CASSPDRLSTGELFF.

This clonotype was detected only once. The chain couples TRBV25-1 to TRBJ2-3; D ambiguous. V gave up 3 bases and J gave up 2 bases, with 9 bases separating them. Germline-derived CDR1 and CDR2 are MGHDK and SYGVNS. CDR3 length: 14 residues. CDR3 region: CASSDSLATDTQYF. The CDR3 nucleotides are TGTGCCAGCAGTGACTCGTTGGCCACAGATACGCAGTATTTT. The whole variable domain, remainder taken from reference TRBV25-1 and TRBJ2-3, is EADIYQTPRYLVIGTGKKITLECSQTMGHDKMYWYQQDPGMELHLIHYSYGVNSTEKGDLSSESTVSRIRTEHFPLTLESARPSHTSQYLCASSDSLATDTQYFGPGTRLTVL.

The chain recombines TRBV4-1 with TRBJ2-5, with 9 bases fitting TRBD2. Germline lookup yields CDR1 MGHRA and CDR2 YSYEKL. V gave up 1 base and J gave up 4 bases; unmatched junction bases: 10. This CDR3 contains 17 residues. The CDR3 DNA reads TGCGCCAGCAGCCAAGTTGGGCGGGGGGGCCTCGGAGAGACCCAGTACTTC. Its protein is CASSQVGRGGLGETQYF.

The V gene is TRBV3-1, the J gene TRBJ1-6; D call uncertain. The CDR3 sequence is 11 residues long. CDR1 and CDR2 (germline): LGHDT, YNNKEL (reference sequence). The V end lost 9 bases, the J end lost 8 bases, and 8 bases lay between the germline ends. In nucleotides, the CDR3 is TGTGCCAGAGTTAAAGATTCACCCCTCCACTTT. Protein sequence: CARVKDSPLHF.

J is TRBJ2-2 and V is TRBV18; D remains ambiguous. This CDR3 region has 14 residues. Trimming cost V 2 bases and J 0 bases, with 4 bases left between them. Germline values: CDR1 KGHSH, CDR2 LQKENI. The CDR3 coding sequence is TGTGCCAGCTCACCAAACGCGAACACCGGGGAGCTGTTTTTT. Its protein product is CASSPNANTGELFF.

The rearrangement uses TRBV5-4 and TRBJ2-3, with 9 nucleotides matching TRBD1. Germline V gene data show CDR1 as SGHNT and CDR2 as YYREEE (reference sequence). The CDR3 runs to 16 residues. The V and J ends lost 4 bases and 3 bases, in that order; junction bases with no gene match: 9. As DNA, the CDR3 is TGTGCCAGCAGCCCAGCCGGGACAGGGACAACAGATACGCAGTATTTT. It specifies CASSPAGTGTTDTQYF.

This clonotype was counted only a few times. The V and J genes are TRBV6-2 or TRBV6-3 and TRBJ2-1, with TRBD2 matching over 9 bases. There are 14 residues in the CDR3. V lost 7 bases and J lost 8; bases outside the gene matches: 9. CDR1 is MNHEY, CDR2 SVGEGT, per germline. CDR3 region: CASTPRRGGDEQFF. The CDR3 nucleotides are TGTGCCAGCACCCCTCGGCGGGGGGGCGATGAGCAGTTCTTC.

The chain recombines TRBV4-2 with TRBJ2-5; 8 positions match TRBD2. This CDR3 has 16 amino acids. J lost 3 bases, V lost 1 base, and 7 bases had no gene match. The germline CDR1 and CDR2 sequences are LGHNA and YNFKEQ. In DNA form, the CDR3 reads TGTGCCAGCAGCCAAGGGATAGCGGGGAACAAAGAGACCCAGTACTTC. Translated, it gives CASSQGIAGNKETQYF.

The chain combines TRBV3-1 with TRBJ2-5; perhaps TRBD1 as D (6 bases). The germline V gene encodes CDR1 LGHDT and CDR2 YNNKEL (reference sequence). The length of the CDR3 is 14 residues. The V end was cut by 3 bases, the J end by 5 bases, with 13 bases between. The CDR3 reads CASSQNTGMETQYF. The DNA for the CDR3 is TGTGCCAGCAGCCAGAACACAGGGATGGAGACCCAGTACTTC.

The chain carries TRBV2 and TRBJ1-4; D is unresolved. The CDR3 extends over 11 amino acids. V was clipped by 7 bases and J by 5 bases, with 5 bases between them. Per the germline V gene, CDR1 is SNHLY and CDR2 is FYNNEI. The CDR3 region has the DNA TGTGCCAGCACCCAAAATGAAAAACTGTTTTTT. Translation gives CASTQNEKLFF.

The genes are TRBV20-1 and TRBJ2-7; 10 bases fit TRBD2. J was trimmed by 6 bases and V by 8 bases; bases with no gene match: 10. The CDR3 spans 13 residues. CDR1 and CDR2 (germline): DFQATT, SNEGSKA (reference sequence). CDR3 DNA sequence: TGCAGTATAAGCGGGGGGGGAATTGTCGAGCAGTACTTC. Amino acid sequence: CSISGGGIVEQYF.